The rows below give T cell receptor beta chains drawn from one sample of a study of PD-1 blockade in mismatch repair-deficient tumors. Sequencing used immunoSEQ multiplex PCR; TCRdb keeps in-frame clones, though not all of them. The sample carries 30,000 to 45,000 clones, around 83% recorded once. The sample consisted of peripheral blood, taken approximately 78 weeks after starting pembrolizumab. The receptors were sampled from an adult with mismatch repair-deficient cancer. Each CDR3 is given with its conserved first and last residue. Each record gives: CDR3 DNA, CDR3 protein, D gene, clone size, V gene, CDR3 length, J gene. The D gene is left open where the match is weak. Some rows mark clone size as missing; the rest say once, few, many or name a class of expanded clone.

TGTGCCAGCAGTGAAGGGACGGAATATACAGATACGCAGTATTTT,CASSEGTEYTDTQYF,-,-,TRBV6-1,15,TRBJ2-3
TGTGCCATCAGGCGACAGGGTGGCCAGAGCTCTGGAAACACCATATATTTT,CAIRRQGGQSSGNTIYF,TRBD1,-,TRBV10-3,17,TRBJ1-3
TGTGCCATCAGTGAACTAGCGGGAGGGACTTACGAGCAGTACTTC,CAISELAGGTYEQYF,TRBD2,few,TRBV10-3,15,TRBJ2-7
TGTGCCAGCAGCGCAAGGACTAGCGGGAGTATGTCTGGGGCCAACGTCCTGACTTTC,CASSARTSGSMSGANVLTF,TRBD2,-,TRBV7-3,19,TRBJ2-6
TGTGCCATCAGTGAAACTAGCACGCGCACAGATACGCAGTATTTT,CAISETSTRTDTQYF,-,-,TRBV10-3,15,TRBJ2-3
TGCGCCAGCAGCTTGGCGACAGGGTCCACTGAAGCTTTCTTT,CASSLATGSTEAFF,TRBD1,-,TRBV5-1,14,TRBJ1-1
TGTGCCAGTAGTATACGGCACGGGGAGCATGAGCAGTTCTTC,CASSIRHGEHEQFF,-,-,TRBV19,14,TRBJ2-1
TGTGCCAGCAGCTTATGGCTTGGAGAGGGAGACACCATATATTTT,CASSLWLGEGDTIYF,-,-,TRBV7-6,15,TRBJ1-3
TGTGCCAGCTCACCACGGACAGCCCACTCCTACGAGCAGTACTTC,CASSPRTAHSYEQYF,-,-,TRBV18,15,TRBJ2-7
TGTGCCAGCAGCTTGGGTGTGCAGCGCCCCGACACCATATATTTT,CASSLGVQRPDTIYF,-,once,TRBV5-6,15,TRBJ1-3
TGTGCCAGCAGCTGGGGGTACGAGCAGTACTTC,CASSWGYEQYF,-,-,TRBV5-6,11,TRBJ2-7
TGTGCCAGCTCACCACAGGCCGATACGCAGTATTTT,CASSPQADTQYF,-,-,TRBV18,12,TRBJ2-3
TGTGCCACCAGCAGAGATACAGGGGCCAATCAGCCCCAGCATTTT,CATSRDTGANQPQHF,TRBD1,once,TRBV15,15,TRBJ1-5
TGTGCCAGCTCACCCACAGACAGGGCTTGGCGCACAGATACGCAGTATTTT,CASSPTDRAWRTDTQYF,TRBD1,-,TRBV18,17,TRBJ2-3
TGTGCCAGCAGCCTGGGGACATCAGTTCGTGGCTACACCTTC,CASSLGTSVRGYTF,-,-,TRBV7-9,14,TRBJ1-2
TGTGCCAGCAGGAAAGAAGTAGGACTACCCGATTACGAGCAGTACTTC,CASRKEVGLPDYEQYF,-,-,TRBV6-6,16,TRBJ2-7
TGCGCCAGCAGCTTTAGGACAGGGACCTACGAGCAGTACTTC,CASSFRTGTYEQYF,TRBD1,-,TRBV5-1,14,TRBJ2-7
TGTGCCATCAAGGACAGGGTTTCCCATCAGCCCCAGCATTTT,CAIKDRVSHQPQHF,TRBD1,-,TRBV10-3,14,TRBJ1-5
TGTGCCAGCAGCCCCCGGGAGGTACCCTACGAGCAGTACTTC,CASSPREVPYEQYF,TRBD2,-,TRBV11-2,14,TRBJ2-7
TGTGCCAGCTCACCGACGAACGGACTAGCTTTCGGGTTCTTC,CASSPTNGLAFGFF,TRBD2,-,TRBV18,14,TRBJ2-1
TGCAGCGTTTTTGTCAGAGCGAACACTGAAGCTTTCTTT,CSVFVRANTEAFF,-,-,TRBV29-1,13,TRBJ1-1
TGTGCCAGCAACCCGACAGGGAAAGGCGGGCAGACCCAGTACTTC,CASNPTGKGGQTQYF,-,-,TRBV21-1,15,TRBJ2-5
TGTGCCAGCGGTATTAGCGGGAGGCCATACGAGCAGTACTTC,CASGISGRPYEQYF,TRBD2,-,TRBV2,14,TRBJ2-7
TGTGCCAGCAGCTTGGCGGACAGGGTCGCCTACGAGCAGTACTTC,CASSLADRVAYEQYF,TRBD1,-,TRBV5-8,15,TRBJ2-7
TGTGCCAGCAGCTTAGAGACTAGCTCATCCTACAATGAGCAGTTCTTC,CASSLETSSSYNEQFF,TRBD2,-,TRBV7-6,16,TRBJ2-1
TGTGCCAGTAGTGAAACAGGGGTTGGAGAAAAACTGTTTTTT,CASSETGVGEKLFF,TRBD1,-,TRBV19,14,TRBJ1-4
TGCAGTGCCCAAGGGGAAGAGACCCAGTACTTC,CSAQGEETQYF,-,once,TRBV20-1,11,TRBJ2-5
TGTGCCAGCAGCGATTCCGGGGGCTACACCTTC,CASSDSGGYTF,-,-,TRBV9,11,TRBJ1-2
TGTGCCAGCAGCCCGACGGCTCTTCGGGAGACCCAGTACTTC,CASSPTALRETQYF,-,few,TRBV7-2,14,TRBJ2-5
TGTGCCAGCAGTGAACCAGTAATAGCCAAAAACATTCAGTACTTC,CASSEPVIAKNIQYF,-,-,TRBV6-1,15,TRBJ2-4
TGTGCCAGCAGCTTAGGCGGACTAGCGGGCCTGGGCGAGCAGTACTTC,CASSLGGLAGLGEQYF,TRBD2,-,TRBV13,16,TRBJ2-7
TGCGCCAGCAGCCTGGACCCCCGCTCGGATACGCAGTATTTT,CASSLDPRSDTQYF,-,-,TRBV4-1,14,TRBJ2-3
TGTGCCAGCAGGGGCTCCGGGACGATTGCCTATGGCTACACCTTC,CASRGSGTIAYGYTF,-,-,TRBV6-5,15,TRBJ1-2
TGTGCCAGCAGGGCACCCGGGTCTGGAAACACCATATATTTT,CASRAPGSGNTIYF,-,-,TRBV28,14,TRBJ1-3
TGTGCTAGCAGCCCCATTGGTCTGGCCCAGTACTTC,CASSPIGLAQYF,-,-,TRBV7-7,12,TRBJ2-5